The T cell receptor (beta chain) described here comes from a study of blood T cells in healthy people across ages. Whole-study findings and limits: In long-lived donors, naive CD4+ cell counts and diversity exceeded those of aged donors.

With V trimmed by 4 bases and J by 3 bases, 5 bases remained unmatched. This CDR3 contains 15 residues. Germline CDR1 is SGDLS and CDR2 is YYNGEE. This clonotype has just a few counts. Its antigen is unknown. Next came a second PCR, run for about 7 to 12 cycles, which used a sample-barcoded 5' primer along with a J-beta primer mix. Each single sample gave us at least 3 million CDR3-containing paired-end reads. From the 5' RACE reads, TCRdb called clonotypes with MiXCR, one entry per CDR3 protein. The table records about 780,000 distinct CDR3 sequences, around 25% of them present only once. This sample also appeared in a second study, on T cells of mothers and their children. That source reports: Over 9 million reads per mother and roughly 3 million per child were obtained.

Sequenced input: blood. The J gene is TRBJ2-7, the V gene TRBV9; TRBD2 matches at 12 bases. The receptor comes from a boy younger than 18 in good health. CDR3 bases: TGTGCCAGCAGCACGGCGACTAGCGGGGGCTACGAGCAGTACTTC. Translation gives CASSTATSGGYEQYF.